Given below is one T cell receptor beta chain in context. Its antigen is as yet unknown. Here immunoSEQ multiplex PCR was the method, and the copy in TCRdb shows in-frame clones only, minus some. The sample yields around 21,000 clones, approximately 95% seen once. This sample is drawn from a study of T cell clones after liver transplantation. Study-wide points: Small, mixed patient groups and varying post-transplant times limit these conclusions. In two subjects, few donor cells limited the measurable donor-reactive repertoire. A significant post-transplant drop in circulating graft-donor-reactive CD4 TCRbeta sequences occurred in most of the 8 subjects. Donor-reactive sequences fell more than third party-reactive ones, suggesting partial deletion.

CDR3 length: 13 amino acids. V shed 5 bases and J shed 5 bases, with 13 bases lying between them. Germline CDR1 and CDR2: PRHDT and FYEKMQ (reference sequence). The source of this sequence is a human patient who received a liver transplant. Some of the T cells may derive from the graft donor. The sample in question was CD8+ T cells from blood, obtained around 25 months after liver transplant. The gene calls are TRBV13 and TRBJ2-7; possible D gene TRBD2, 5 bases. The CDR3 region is CASSAAAGNEQYF. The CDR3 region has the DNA TGTGCCAGCAGCGCGGCCGCGGGCAACGAGCAGTACTTC.